These 4 T cell receptor beta chains were sequenced from one sample in a study of T cell repertoires in cytomegalovirus infection. TCRdb re-called the reads through MiXCR, storing one row per CDR3 protein. Seen here are hundreds of thousands of distinct CDR3 sequences, about a third observed once, and the top ten hold about 2.8%. Input material: PBMCs. These receptors were collected from a human donor in good health (CMV status not recorded). Some clones in this sample may be carry-over from other donors' samples.

The table lists this clonotype with many counts. V usage is TRBV7-2 and J usage is TRBJ1-5, with D uncertain. The CDR3 has 14 amino acids. CDR1 and CDR2 (germline): SGHTA, FQGNSA. V was clipped by 3 bases and J by 0 bases, with 6 bases between them. The DNA of the CDR3 is TGTGCCAGCAGCTTTTCTTATAGCAATCAGCCCCAGCATTTT. This translates into CASSFSYSNQPQHF.

J is TRBJ2-4 and V is TRBV11-2; the match to TRBD2 covers 7 bases. The junction had 10 bases not matched to a gene; V was cut back by 1 base and J by 4 bases. This CDR3 spans 17 amino acids. Germline V gene lookup returns CDR1 SGHAT and CDR2 FQNNGV. CDR3 sequence: CASSLGGVAGVKNIQYF. CDR3 nucleotides: TGTGCCAGCAGCTTAGGAGGTGTAGCGGGCGTAAAAAACATTCAGTACTTC.

This chain links TRBV6-1 with TRBJ2-7; 9 nucleotides line up with TRBD2. Trimming at V came to 1 base and at J to 5 bases, leaving 3 bases not matched to a gene. Per the germline V gene, CDR1 is MNHNS and CDR2 is SASEGT. There are 14 residues in the CDR3. CDR3 loop: CASSEGGRADEQYF. The CDR3 region has the DNA TGTGCCAGCAGTGAAGGCGGGAGGGCCGACGAGCAGTACTTC.

The gene calls are TRBV28 and TRBJ1-1; no clear D. The germline gives CDR1 MDHEN, CDR2 SYDVKM. V lost 2 bases and J lost 1, with 11 bases in between. The CDR3 has 15 residues. CDR3 loop: CASSLRLGPNTEAFF. CDR3 coding DNA: TGTGCCAGCAGTTTAAGGCTGGGCCCGAACACTGAAGCTTTCTTT. The full variable domain, completed using reference TRBV28 and TRBJ1-1, is DVKVTQSSRYLVKRTGEKVFLECVQDMDHENMFWYRQDPGLGLRLIYFSYDVKMKEKGDIPEGYSVSREKKERFSLILESASTNQTSMYLCASSLRLGPNTEAFFGQGTRLTVV.